The 6 T cell receptor beta chains below all came from one sample that was sequenced in a study of T cell responses to AZD1222 COVID-19 vaccine. Sequenced by immunoSEQ multiplex PCR; TCRdb stores in-frame clones only, minus some. In the table there are roughly 140,000 clones, 85% to 95% of which are singletons. The material was peripheral blood, obtained 28 days after the second AZD1222 dose. The receptor set was obtained from an adult who received the AZD1222 COVID-19 vaccine.

The rearrangement links TRBV6-2 or TRBV6-3 to TRBJ1-1; D unresolved. The CDR3 extends over 16 amino acids. Trimming took 2 bases from V and 1 from J, leaving 14 bases between them. Germline CDR1 and CDR2: MNHEY and SVGEGT. The chain's CDR3 is CASSYGSVPGNTEAFF. CDR3 bases: TGTGCCAGCAGTTACGGTTCCGTGCCAGGGAACACTGAAGCTTTCTTT.

This chain connects TRBV19 to TRBJ1-5; perhaps TRBD1 as D (5 bases). From germline, CDR1 is LNHDA and CDR2 SQIVND (reference sequence). The CDR3 runs to 15 residues. V was pared by 5 bases and J by 0 bases, with 11 bases between. DNA of the CDR3: TGTGCCAGTAGTGACCAGGGTGGTAGCAATCAGCCCCAGCATTTT. Its translation: CASSDQGGSNQPQHF.

This clone has a handful of counts. This sequence joins TRBV7-2 and TRBJ2-5, with D possibly being TRBD2 (6 bases). V was shortened by 8 bases and J by 3 bases, with 13 bases between the two germline ends. The V gene's germline CDR1 is SGHTA and CDR2 FQGNSA. The CDR3 runs 13 residues. The CDR3: CASAGTWEETQYF. In nucleotides, the CDR3 is TGTGCCAGCGCGGGGACTTGGGAAGAGACCCAGTACTTC.

The chain links TRBV25-1 to TRBJ2-3; D gene uncertain. V lost 3 bases and J 0 bases, leaving 7 bases between the germline ends. CDR3 length: 14 amino acids. The germline V gene encodes CDR1 MGHDK and CDR2 SYGVNS. CDR3: CASSDPGSTDTQYF. The CDR3 DNA sequence: TGTGCCAGCAGTGACCCCGGAAGCACAGATACGCAGTATTTT.

The rearrangement uses TRBV30 and TRBJ1-2; the D is unclear. Germline CDR1 and CDR2: GTSNPN and SVGIG (reference sequence). This CDR3 has 10 residues. The CDR3 loop reads CASAVYGYTF. The CDR3, as DNA: TGTGCATCAGCGGTCTATGGCTACACCTTC.

This clone was counted only a few times. It may be a read error: a sequence one base away is much more abundant. The sample holds other DNA sequences that translate to the same CDR3. The chain joins TRBV6-1 to TRBJ2-5; TRBD2 matches at 10 bases. Looked up from germline, CDR1 is MNHNS and CDR2 is SASEGT. V lost 0 bases to trimming and J lost 2 bases; unmatched junction nucleotides: 0. CDR3 size: 15 residues. In DNA, the CDR3 is TGTGCCAGCAGTGAAGCAGCGGGGGGGCAAGAGACCCAGTACTTC. This encodes CASSEAAGGQETQYF.